This T cell receptor (beta chain) was sequenced for a study of blood T cell repertoires in COVID-19. The V gene lost 1 base and the J gene lost 4 bases, with 11 bases spanning the gap. This CDR3 comprises 15 residues. In germline, CDR1 is SEHNR, CDR2 FQNEAQ (reference sequence). This clone was seen more than once but under ten times. Sequencing used immunoSEQ multiplex PCR; TCRdb keeps in-frame clones, though not all of them. The sample has approximately 120,000 clones; over 75% are singletons. What was sequenced was peripheral blood. The sequence was obtained from a woman older than 75 with acute or convalescent COVID-19. The J gene is TRBJ1-3, the V gene TRBV7-9, with D possibly TRBD1 on 5 matching bases. This CDR3 reads CASSLGLQGGNTIYF. The CDR3 DNA is TGTGCCAGCAGCTTAGGTCTCCAGGGAGGAAACACCATATATTTT.